This T cell receptor beta chain was identified during a study of blood T cell repertoires in COVID-19. The germline V gene encodes CDR1 MDHEN and CDR2 SYDVKM. The CDR3 has 16 residues. V was pared by 4 bases and J by 3 bases, with 6 bases of the junction left unmatched. The method was immunoSEQ multiplex PCR; TCRdb's version includes in-frame clones alone and lacks a portion of them. The sample records roughly 79,000 clones, 87% being singletons. The receptor comes from a woman older than 75 with active or convalescent COVID-19. The rearrangement links TRBV28 to TRBJ2-2; 9 bases are a match to TRBD2. The sequenced sample consisted of peripheral blood. CDR3 in DNA: TGTGCCAGCAGTTCGCCGACTAGCGGACACACCGGGGAGCTGTTTTTT. Translated, it gives CASSSPTSGHTGELFF.